Listed below are T cell receptor beta chains from one sample, sequenced in a study of shared clonotypes between healthy human individuals. Sequenced by immunoSEQ multiplex PCR; TCRdb stores in-frame clones only, minus some. The sample consists of approximately 640,000 clones, roughly 87% of them appearing once. The source material was memory CD8+ T cells from PBMCs. The receptors stem from a man between 18 and 29 years old in good health. Some clones in this sample may be carry-over from other donors' samples. Each CDR3 is given without its conserved first and last residue. The order of the fields is V gene, J gene, CDR3 protein.

>TRBV27|TRBJ2-1
ASRPFWTSQHEQF
>TRBV27|TRBJ2-7
ASSLYVGQGSAEQY
>TRBV7-9|TRBJ2-7
ASSLAGQVYEQY
>TRBV6-1|TRBJ2-7
ASMRATVTPGEQY
>TRBV6-6|TRBJ2-5
AIKSPSGNQETQY
>TRBV5-6|TRBJ2-7
ASSLRTDSYEQY
>TRBV7-3|TRBJ2-2
ASSSRVAGELF
>TRBV5-4|TRBJ2-2
ASSSETSKGRTGELF
>TRBV5-6|TRBJ2-7
ASSWGTHSYEQY
>TRBV4-3|TRBJ2-3
ASSQDFGLAGATDTQY
>TRBV4-1|TRBJ1-4
ASSQSRDRGEKLF
>TRBV27|TRBJ2-7
ASSFRGLAGFYEQY
>TRBV6-5|TRBJ1-1
AAGSTEAF
>TRBV28|TRBJ2-1
ASSFRRSSYNEQF
>TRBV7-2|TRBJ2-1
ASSSRTSGTLYEQF
>TRBV2|TRBJ2-7
ASSDLRGAYEQY
>TRBV7-6|TRBJ2-6
ASSLVGPGANVLT
>TRBV6-5|TRBJ2-7
ASSYSGLAFEQY
>TRBV7-9|TRBJ2-7
ASSLGRDRVEVEQY
>TRBV11-2|TRBJ1-1
ASSPMGLWEENGSTEAF
>TRBV11-1|TRBJ1-2
ASTNHKGGYT
>TRBV5-1|TRBJ2-1
ASSLGGASSYNEQF
>TRBV4-3|TRBJ2-7
ASSQDFRGFYEQY
>TRBV29-1|TRBJ2-3
SVVGTIASTDTQY
>TRBV9|TRBJ2-1
ASSVGRSYNEQF
>TRBV15|TRBJ2-1
ATREGLAGVNEQF
>TRBV5-4|TRBJ2-5
ASSPGGQETQY
>TRBV6-5|TRBJ1-1
AIEFTDGNTEAF
>TRBV11-2|TRBJ2-3
ASTKLPQGVPDTQY
>TRBV19|TRBJ1-2
ASSPRSRFYGYT
>TRBV27|TRBJ1-4
ASYPIPPGTVTEKLF
>TRBV10-3|TRBJ1-1
AISGNEGSNTEAF
>TRBV6-1|TRBJ1-4
ASSGQLRVREKLF
>TRBV27|TRBJ1-5
ASKADRGGQPQH
>TRBV5-1|TRBJ2-1
ASSLGEYIPGTYNEQF
>TRBV29-1|TRBJ2-7
SVAGDSAYEQC
>TRBV4-3|TRBJ2-1
ASSQDLERELSNEQF
>TRBV7-9|TRBJ1-2
AGRDGYT
>TRBV28|TRBJ1-2
ASSLVGTVNDYTSLSGDT
>TRBV5-1|TRBJ1-2
ASSLEMQGTTPADYGYT
>TRBV7-9|TRBJ2-1
ASSKRPGLAETNEQF
>TRBV27|TRBJ1-1
ASSLGGATEAF
>TRBV29-1|TRBJ1-2
SVGDRETEGYT
>TRBV6-5|TRBJ1-5
ASSYKNSNQPQH
>TRBV21-1|TRBJ2-6
ASTSEGAGANVLT
>TRBV6-1|TRBJ1-4
ASSGRREEKLF
>TRBV6-6|TRBJ2-7
ASSYPSGYLYEQY
>TRBV27|TRBJ2-3
ASTSFREDTDTQY
>TRBV28|TRBJ1-4
ASRFGWGEKLF
>TRBV10-3|TRBJ2-7
AISVGGSYEQY
>TRBV6-5|TRBJ2-1
ASSPDRVSYNEQF
>TRBV27|TRBJ2-1
ASSPPPSGMVGEQF
>TRBV15|TRBJ1-5
ATSRDLPGRDNQPQH
>TRBV25-1|TRBJ2-5
ASSEWDFKTGTQY
>TRBV7-9|TRBJ1-1
ASSLGQPGTEAF